Listed below are T cell receptor beta chains from one sample, sequenced in a study of cytomegalovirus exposure and HLA in healthy donors. Assay used: immunoSEQ multiplex PCR; TCRdb lists only in-frame clones, some missing. The data contain over 85,000 clones, roughly 80% of them seen just once; the ten biggest clones take up roughly 1.2%. Material: PBMCs. These receptors were collected from a woman in her 30s in good health and CMV-seronegative. CDR3s include the opening cysteine and the closing phenylalanine or tryptophan. A D gene is named only where the DNA matches it firmly. The size field is filled for only some rows; it gives once, few, many or a size class.

V gene	D gene	clone size	J gene	CDR3 protein	CDR3 DNA
TRBV4-2	-	-	TRBJ2-5	CASSQGLERAETQYF	TGTGCCAGCAGCCAAGGGTTGGAGCGGGCGGAGACCCAGTACTTC
TRBV7-2	TRBD2	-	TRBJ2-3	CASKGSSGRADTQYF	TGTGCCAGCAAGGGGAGTAGCGGGAGAGCAGATACGCAGTATTTT
TRBV11-2	TRBD1	-	TRBJ2-5	CASSLTGGFETQYF	TGTGCCAGCAGCTTGACAGGGGGGTTCGAGACCCAGTACTTC
TRBV9	TRBD1	-	TRBJ1-3	CASSVQGASGNTIYF	TGTGCCAGCAGCGTCCAGGGGGCGTCCGGAAACACCATATATTTT
TRBV10-3	-	-	TRBJ2-5	CAISEPRKAGGETQYF	TGTGCCATCAGTGAGCCACGAAAGGCAGGGGGGGAGACCCAGTACTTC
TRBV9	TRBD2	once	TRBJ2-7	CASSVTSGTYEQYF	TGTGCCAGCAGCGTGACTAGCGGGACCTACGAGCAGTACTTC
TRBV28	-	-	TRBJ1-5	CASSLGAGGNQPQHF	TGTGCCAGCAGTTTAGGGGCAGGGGGCAATCAGCCCCAGCATTTT
TRBV13	-	-	TRBJ2-7	CASSRQGPLEQYF	TGTGCCAGCAGCCGTCAGGGCCCCCTCGAGCAGTACTTC
TRBV7-8	TRBD2	-	TRBJ2-7	CASSPSGGSAGAYEQYF	TGTGCCAGCAGCCCAAGCGGGGGGTCAGCGGGAGCCTACGAGCAGTACTTC
TRBV28	-	few	TRBJ2-1	CASRTGEGSYNEQFF	TGTGCCAGCAGGACAGGGGAGGGCTCCTACAATGAGCAGTTCTTC
TRBV10-3	TRBD1	-	TRBJ1-5	CAISDGTVDQPQHF	TGTGCCATCAGTGACGGGACAGTTGATCAGCCCCAGCATTTT
TRBV4-1	TRBD1	-	TRBJ2-7	CASSYPGQPYEQYF	TGCGCCAGCAGCTATCCGGGACAGCCCTACGAGCAGTACTTC
TRBV2	TRBD2	-	TRBJ2-3	CASSLTLAGGPADTQYF	TGTGCCAGCAGTCTTACCTTAGCGGGAGGGCCCGCAGATACGCAGTATTTT
TRBV5-1	TRBD1	-	TRBJ2-7	CASSLSGTGDYEQYF	TGCGCCAGCAGCTTGTCCGGGACAGGGGACTACGAGCAGTACTTC
TRBV29-1	-	once	TRBJ1-5	CSVSQSNQPQHF	TGCAGCGTCTCACAAAGCAATCAGCCCCAGCATTTT
TRBV4-3	-	-	TRBJ2-7	CASSQGGHGASYEQYF	TGCGCCAGCAGCCAAGGAGGACACGGAGCCTCCTACGAGCAGTACTTC
TRBV11-2	TRBD1	-	TRBJ1-5	CASSLGTGSNQPQHF	TGTGCCAGCAGCTTAGGGACAGGGTCCAATCAGCCCCAGCATTTT
TRBV15	-	few	TRBJ1-4	CATSRDSATNEKLFF	TGTGCCACCAGCAGAGACAGTGCAACTAATGAAAAACTGTTTTTT
TRBV6-5	TRBD1	-	TRBJ1-1	CASRGQGGSDTEAFF	TGTGCCAGCAGAGGACAGGGAGGTTCCGACACTGAAGCTTTCTTT
TRBV30	-	-	TRBJ1-1	CAWNRGLGTEAFF	TGTGCCTGGAATCGGGGATTGGGGACTGAAGCTTTCTTT
TRBV11-1	-	-	TRBJ2-5	CASSPTKKIWYQETQYF	TGTGCCAGCAGCCCTACCAAAAAAATCTGGTACCAAGAGACCCAGTACTTC
TRBV6-6	-	few	TRBJ1-2	CASSYGGANNYGYTF	TGTGCCAGCAGTTACGGAGGGGCTAATAACTATGGCTACACCTTC
TRBV4-3	-	-	TRBJ2-6	CASSQIHSGANVLTF	TGCGCCAGCAGCCAAATCCACTCTGGGGCCAACGTCCTGACTTTC
TRBV28	TRBD1	-	TRBJ1-5	CASSLDRESGQPQHF	TGTGCCAGCAGCCTAGACAGGGAGTCCGGTCAGCCCCAGCATTTT
TRBV18	-	-	TRBJ2-5	CASSPGLKETQYF	TGTGCCAGCTCACCCGGACTAAAAGAGACCCAGTACTTC